Sequencing of this TCR beta chain was carried out in a study of T-cell reconstitution after alpha-beta-depleted transplantation in children. With 6 bases removed from V and 5 bases from J, the gap between germline ends came to 19 bases. This CDR3 has 15 residues. CDR1 is MDHEN and CDR2 is SYDVKM in the germline V gene. For TCRbeta, the library was prepared with unique molecular identifiers. TCRdb called the PCR reads again in MiXCR, with one record for every CDR3 protein. The sample holds 230,000 or so distinct CDR3 sequences, about 12% seen once. This clonotype was seen ten or more times. The sample here was PBMCs from the stem cell graft donor, taken from the stem cell graft. The chain carries TRBV28 and TRBJ1-1; perhaps TRBD1 as D (6 bases). This TCR was recovered from a human donor who donated a stem cell graft to a child with acute lymphoblastic leukemia. CDR3 sequence: CASSSALQGWTEAFF. Here the CDR3 DNA reads TGTGCCAGCAGCTCCGCCCTACAGGGTTGGACTGAAGCTTTCTTT.